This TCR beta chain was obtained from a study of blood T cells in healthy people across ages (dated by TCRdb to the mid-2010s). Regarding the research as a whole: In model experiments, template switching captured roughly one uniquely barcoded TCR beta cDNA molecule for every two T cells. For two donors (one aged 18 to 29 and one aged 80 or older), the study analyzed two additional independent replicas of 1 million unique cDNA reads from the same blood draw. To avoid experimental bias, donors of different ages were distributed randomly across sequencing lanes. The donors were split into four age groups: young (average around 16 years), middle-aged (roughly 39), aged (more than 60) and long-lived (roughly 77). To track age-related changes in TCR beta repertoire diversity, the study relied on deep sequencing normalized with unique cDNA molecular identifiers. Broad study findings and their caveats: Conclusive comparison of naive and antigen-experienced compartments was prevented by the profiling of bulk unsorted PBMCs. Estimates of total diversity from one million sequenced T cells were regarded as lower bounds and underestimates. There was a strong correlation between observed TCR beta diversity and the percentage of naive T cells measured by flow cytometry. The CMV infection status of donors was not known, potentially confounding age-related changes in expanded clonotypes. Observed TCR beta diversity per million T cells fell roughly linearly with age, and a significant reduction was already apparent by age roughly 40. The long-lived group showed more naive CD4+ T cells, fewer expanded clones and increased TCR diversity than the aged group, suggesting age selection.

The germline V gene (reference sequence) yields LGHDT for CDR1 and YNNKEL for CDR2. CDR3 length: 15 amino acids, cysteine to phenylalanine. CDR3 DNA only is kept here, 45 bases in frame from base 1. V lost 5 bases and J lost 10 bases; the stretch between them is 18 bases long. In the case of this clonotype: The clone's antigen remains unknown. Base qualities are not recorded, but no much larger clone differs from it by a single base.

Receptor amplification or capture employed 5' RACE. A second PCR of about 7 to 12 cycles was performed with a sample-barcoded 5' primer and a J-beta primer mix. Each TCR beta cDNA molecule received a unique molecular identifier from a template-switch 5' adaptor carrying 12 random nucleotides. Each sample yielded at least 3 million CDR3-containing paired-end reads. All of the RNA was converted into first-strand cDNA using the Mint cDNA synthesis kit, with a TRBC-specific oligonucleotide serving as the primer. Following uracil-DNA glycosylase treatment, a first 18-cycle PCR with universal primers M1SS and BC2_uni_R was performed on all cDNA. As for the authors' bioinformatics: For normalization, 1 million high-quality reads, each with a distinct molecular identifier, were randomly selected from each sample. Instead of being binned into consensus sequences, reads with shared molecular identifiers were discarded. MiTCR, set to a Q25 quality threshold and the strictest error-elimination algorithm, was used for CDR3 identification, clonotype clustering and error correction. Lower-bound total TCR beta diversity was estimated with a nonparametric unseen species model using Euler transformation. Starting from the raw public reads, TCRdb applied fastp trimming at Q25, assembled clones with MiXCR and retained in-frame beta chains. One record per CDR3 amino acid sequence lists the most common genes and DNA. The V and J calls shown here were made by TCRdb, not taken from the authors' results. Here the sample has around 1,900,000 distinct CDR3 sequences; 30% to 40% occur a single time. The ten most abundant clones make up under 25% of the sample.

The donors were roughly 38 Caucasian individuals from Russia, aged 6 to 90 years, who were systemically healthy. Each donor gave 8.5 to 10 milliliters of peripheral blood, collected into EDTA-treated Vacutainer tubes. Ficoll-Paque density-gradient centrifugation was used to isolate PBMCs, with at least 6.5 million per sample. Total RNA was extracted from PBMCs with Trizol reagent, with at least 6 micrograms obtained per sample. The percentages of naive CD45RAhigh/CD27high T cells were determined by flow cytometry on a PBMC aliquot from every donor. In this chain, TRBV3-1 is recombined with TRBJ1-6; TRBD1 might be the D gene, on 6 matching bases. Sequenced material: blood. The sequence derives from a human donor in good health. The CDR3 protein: CASSSRQADGSPLHF. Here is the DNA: TGTGCCAGCAGCTCTCGACAGGCGGACGGATCACCCCTCCACTTT.